The rows below give T cell receptor beta chains drawn from one sample of a study of shared clonotypes between healthy human individuals. The repertoire was sequenced with immunoSEQ multiplex PCR; TCRdb's copy has only in-frame clones and lacks some. The sample holds around 2.1 million clones, roughly 91% seen once. Sequencing input: naive CD8+ T cells from PBMCs. The receptors were sampled from a man between 18 and 35 years old in good health. Some clones in this sample may be carry-over from other donors' samples. The CDR3 runs from the conserved cysteine through the conserved F or W. The D gene is left open where the match is weak. The size of a clone is reported for some rows only, either as once, few or many, or as a class for expanded clones.

d_gene: .; v_gene: TRBV29-1; j_gene: TRBJ2-1; abundance: .; CDR3nt: TGCAGCGTTTTTCCCTCCATCTTTGAGCAGTTCTTC; CDR3aa: CSVFPSIFEQFF
d_gene: .; v_gene: TRBV29-1; j_gene: TRBJ1-5; abundance: .; CDR3nt: TGCAGCGTTATGGATGGGGTTGAGCCCCAGCATTTT; CDR3aa: CSVMDGVEPQHF
d_gene: .; v_gene: TRBV10-3; j_gene: TRBJ1-1; abundance: .; CDR3nt: TGTGCCATCAGTGAATGGGTGAACACTGAAGCTTTCTTT; CDR3aa: CAISEWVNTEAFF
d_gene: .; v_gene: TRBV21-1; j_gene: TRBJ1-1; abundance: .; CDR3nt: TGTGCCAGCAGCAAAGGAAGGGGACCTTTGAACACTGAAGCTTTCTTT; CDR3aa: CASSKGRGPLNTEAFF
d_gene: .; v_gene: TRBV7-9; j_gene: TRBJ1-1; abundance: .; CDR3nt: TGTGCCAGCAGCTTGGGTAAACCGACTGAAGCTTTCTTT; CDR3aa: CASSLGKPTEAFF
d_gene: .; v_gene: TRBV9; j_gene: TRBJ1-3; abundance: .; CDR3nt: TGTGCCAGCAGCGTAGGGGGTCCTGGAAACACCATATATTTT; CDR3aa: CASSVGGPGNTIYF
d_gene: .; v_gene: TRBV6-5; j_gene: TRBJ1-2; abundance: .; CDR3nt: TGTGCCAGCAGTTACTCCACCGAATCCTATGGCTACACCTTC; CDR3aa: CASSYSTESYGYTF
d_gene: .; v_gene: TRBV29-1; j_gene: TRBJ2-7; abundance: once; CDR3nt: TGCAGCGGAATTACAGGGCCCTGGGGCGAGCAGTACTTC; CDR3aa: CSGITGPWGEQYF
d_gene: .; v_gene: TRBV7-9; j_gene: TRBJ2-7; abundance: .; CDR3nt: TGTGCCAGCAGCCCCGGGACAAGCACGGAGCAGTACTTC; CDR3aa: CASSPGTSTEQYF
d_gene: TRBD2; v_gene: TRBV4-3; j_gene: TRBJ2-1; abundance: .; CDR3nt: TGCGCCAGCAGCCAAGGGACTAGCGGGAGGAGTGAGCAGTTCTTC; CDR3aa: CASSQGTSGRSEQFF
d_gene: .; v_gene: TRBV11-2; j_gene: TRBJ2-7; abundance: .; CDR3nt: TGTGCCAGCAGCTTAGGGACACCCGGTGGACGCTACGAGCAGTACTTC; CDR3aa: CASSLGTPGGRYEQYF
d_gene: .; v_gene: TRBV9; j_gene: TRBJ1-1; abundance: few; CDR3nt: TGTGCCAGCAGCCCTCGGGTGAACACTGAAGCTTTCTTT; CDR3aa: CASSPRVNTEAFF
d_gene: TRBD2; v_gene: TRBV11-2; j_gene: TRBJ2-1; abundance: .; CDR3nt: TGTGCCAGCAGCTTAGAGGGGCCTAGCGGGAGGGCGTACGAGCAGTTCTTC; CDR3aa: CASSLEGPSGRAYEQFF
d_gene: .; v_gene: TRBV5-4; j_gene: TRBJ1-4; abundance: .; CDR3nt: TGTGCCAGCAGCTTGCGGGACGGATTGACAAATGAAAAACTGTTTTTT; CDR3aa: CASSLRDGLTNEKLFF
d_gene: .; v_gene: TRBV28; j_gene: TRBJ1-2; abundance: .; CDR3nt: TGTGCCAGCAGTTTACAGCTTAGTTCTAACTATGGCTACACCTTC; CDR3aa: CASSLQLSSNYGYTF
d_gene: .; v_gene: TRBV18; j_gene: TRBJ1-3; abundance: .; CDR3nt: TGTGCCAGCTCACCACCCGGGAGTGATTACACCATATATTTT; CDR3aa: CASSPPGSDYTIYF
d_gene: .; v_gene: TRBV4-3; j_gene: TRBJ2-4; abundance: .; CDR3nt: TGCGCCAGCAGCCCCTTTCTAGGGCACAGCTTAGCCAAAAACATTCAGTACTTC; CDR3aa: CASSPFLGHSLAKNIQYF
d_gene: TRBD1; v_gene: TRBV19; j_gene: TRBJ1-5; abundance: .; CDR3nt: TGTGCCAGTAGTGTGGACAGGGGGCGCGATCAGCCCCAGCATTTT; CDR3aa: CASSVDRGRDQPQHF
d_gene: .; v_gene: TRBV9; j_gene: TRBJ2-7; abundance: .; CDR3nt: TGTGCCAGCAGCGGCGGCCAAAGAGGCCTCTCCTACGAGCAGTACTTC; CDR3aa: CASSGGQRGLSYEQYF
d_gene: .; v_gene: TRBV29-1; j_gene: TRBJ2-7; abundance: .; CDR3nt: TGCAGCGTTGTAACTTACGAGCAGTACTTC; CDR3aa: CSVVTYEQYF
d_gene: .; v_gene: TRBV11-2; j_gene: TRBJ2-1; abundance: .; CDR3nt: TGTGCCAGCAGCTCAGGTCCGGGACGCGACCGCAATGAGCAGTTCTTC; CDR3aa: CASSSGPGRDRNEQFF
d_gene: .; v_gene: TRBV6-6; j_gene: TRBJ2-6; abundance: .; CDR3nt: TGTGCCAGCAGTCCCCTCTCTGGGGCCAACGTCCTGACTTTC; CDR3aa: CASSPLSGANVLTF
d_gene: TRBD2; v_gene: TRBV7-2; j_gene: TRBJ2-3; abundance: .; CDR3nt: TGTGCCAGCAGCTTACCGGCTAGCGGGGTAATCGAAGATACGCAGTATTTT; CDR3aa: CASSLPASGVIEDTQYF
d_gene: TRBD1; v_gene: TRBV6-1; j_gene: TRBJ1-2; abundance: .; CDR3nt: TGTGCCAGCAGGGACAGGGTGCGCTATGGCTACACCTTC; CDR3aa: CASRDRVRYGYTF
d_gene: TRBD1; v_gene: TRBV25-1; j_gene: TRBJ1-1; abundance: .; CDR3nt: TGTGCCAGCAGTGAATTGGGGACAGGAGCTTTCTTT; CDR3aa: CASSELGTGAFF
d_gene: .; v_gene: TRBV28; j_gene: TRBJ2-1; abundance: .; CDR3nt: TGTGCCAGCAACAGACTGGCACGGAATGAGCAGTTCTTC; CDR3aa: CASNRLARNEQFF
d_gene: .; v_gene: TRBV9; j_gene: TRBJ2-7; abundance: .; CDR3nt: TGTGCCAGCAGCGTAGATAAGGTGGACTACGAGCAGTACTTC; CDR3aa: CASSVDKVDYEQYF
d_gene: TRBD1; v_gene: TRBV30; j_gene: TRBJ2-7; abundance: .; CDR3nt: TGTGCCTGGGGACGGACAGGGCAAGAGCAGTACTTC; CDR3aa: CAWGRTGQEQYF
d_gene: TRBD1; v_gene: TRBV5-8; j_gene: TRBJ1-5; abundance: .; CDR3nt: TGTGCCAGCAGCTTGCGCCGTGCAGGGGGCTTCCAGCCCCAGCATTTT; CDR3aa: CASSLRRAGGFQPQHF
d_gene: .; v_gene: TRBV28; j_gene: TRBJ2-7; abundance: .; CDR3nt: TGTGCCAGCAGTTTAATTATCGGGGAGGCCTACGAGCAGTACTTC; CDR3aa: CASSLIIGEAYEQYF
d_gene: .; v_gene: TRBV7-9; j_gene: TRBJ2-4; abundance: once; CDR3nt: TGTGCCAGCAGCTTAGATCCACCCCTAGCCAAAAACATTCAGTACTTC; CDR3aa: CASSLDPPLAKNIQYF
d_gene: TRBD1; v_gene: TRBV9; j_gene: TRBJ2-5; abundance: .; CDR3nt: TGTGCCAGCAGCCCCCGACAGGGAAAAGAGACCCAGTACTTC; CDR3aa: CASSPRQGKETQYF
d_gene: .; v_gene: TRBV27; j_gene: TRBJ2-1; abundance: .; CDR3nt: TGTGCCAGCAGCAAAATTGGACCGCTGGGGATATACAATGAGCAGTTCTTC; CDR3aa: CASSKIGPLGIYNEQFF
d_gene: TRBD2; v_gene: TRBV4-1; j_gene: TRBJ2-3; abundance: few; CDR3nt: TGCGCCAGCAGCCCCAAGCTAGCGGTGAGCACAGATACGCAGTATTTT; CDR3aa: CASSPKLAVSTDTQYF
d_gene: .; v_gene: TRBV28; j_gene: TRBJ2-2; abundance: .; CDR3nt: TGTGCCAGCAGTTTAGTTACGAGAACCACCGGGGAGCTGTTTTTT; CDR3aa: CASSLVTRTTGELFF
d_gene: .; v_gene: TRBV5-1; j_gene: TRBJ2-5; abundance: .; CDR3nt: TGCGCCAGCAGCTTGTTATGGACCCAAGAGACCCAGTACTTC; CDR3aa: CASSLLWTQETQYF
d_gene: TRBD2; v_gene: TRBV7-9; j_gene: TRBJ2-1; abundance: .; CDR3nt: TGTGCCAGCAGCCCGGTAGCGGGAGGTTGGCATGAGCAGTTCTTC; CDR3aa: CASSPVAGGWHEQFF
d_gene: .; v_gene: TRBV30; j_gene: TRBJ1-1; abundance: .; CDR3nt: TGTGCCTGGACTAAACAGGTCCGAACTGAAGCTTTCTTT; CDR3aa: CAWTKQVRTEAFF
d_gene: TRBD2; v_gene: TRBV2; j_gene: TRBJ2-7; abundance: .; CDR3nt: TGTGCCAGCAGCCGGACTAGCGACTCCTACGAGCAGTACTTC; CDR3aa: CASSRTSDSYEQYF
d_gene: TRBD1; v_gene: TRBV19; j_gene: TRBJ1-1; abundance: .; CDR3nt: TGTGCCAGTAGTATCAACGTCGTCGGGACAGGGCCCAACGCGGGCCTTGGGGGCACTGAAGCTTTCTTT; CDR3aa: CASSINVVGTGPNAGLGGTEAFF
d_gene: .; v_gene: TRBV4-1; j_gene: TRBJ2-2; abundance: .; CDR3nt: TGCGCCAGCAGCCAAACCGCCCCCGGGGAGCTGTTTTTT; CDR3aa: CASSQTAPGELFF
d_gene: .; v_gene: TRBV27; j_gene: TRBJ2-4; abundance: once; CDR3nt: TGTGCCAGCAGTTTATCTGGGTCGTGGGCAGAAATAGCCAAAAACATTCAGTACTTC; CDR3aa: CASSLSGSWAEIAKNIQYF
d_gene: .; v_gene: TRBV5-1; j_gene: TRBJ1-2; abundance: .; CDR3nt: TGCGCCAGCAGCCCGGACTTCTTAACCCCCTCGGGTAGCTACACCTTC; CDR3aa: CASSPDFLTPSGSYTF
d_gene: TRBD1; v_gene: TRBV5-6; j_gene: TRBJ2-7; abundance: .; CDR3nt: TGTGCCAGCAGCTCCGGGACAGCCTCCTACGAGCAGTACTTC; CDR3aa: CASSSGTASYEQYF
d_gene: .; v_gene: TRBV27; j_gene: TRBJ1-2; abundance: .; CDR3nt: TGTGCCAGCAGTTTCGTCTCCTTAGAGACGGCTGGGGGTTCGTTACTCTATGGCTACACCTTC; CDR3aa: CASSFVSLETAGGSLLYGYTF
d_gene: TRBD2; v_gene: TRBV29-1; j_gene: TRBJ2-3; abundance: .; CDR3nt: TGCAGCGTTGAACCTGGGACTAGCGGGAGCCCCACAGATACGCAGTATTTT; CDR3aa: CSVEPGTSGSPTDTQYF
d_gene: TRBD1; v_gene: TRBV4-1; j_gene: TRBJ2-7; abundance: once; CDR3nt: TGCGCCAGCAGCCAAGGCAGGGGGTTGGTCAACGAGCAGTACTTC; CDR3aa: CASSQGRGLVNEQYF
d_gene: .; v_gene: TRBV5-6; j_gene: TRBJ2-1; abundance: .; CDR3nt: TGTGCCAGCAGCTTTAATCGAGATGAGCAGTTCTTC; CDR3aa: CASSFNRDEQFF
d_gene: .; v_gene: TRBV30; j_gene: TRBJ1-1; abundance: few; CDR3nt: TGTGCCTGGGACAGGAACACTGAAGCTTTCTTT; CDR3aa: CAWDRNTEAFF
d_gene: .; v_gene: TRBV9; j_gene: TRBJ1-4; abundance: .; CDR3nt: TGTGCCAGCAGCGCCGGGGGGGCCACTAATGAAAAACTGTTTTTT; CDR3aa: CASSAGGATNEKLFF
d_gene: .; v_gene: TRBV5-6; j_gene: TRBJ1-2; abundance: .; CDR3nt: TGTGCCAGCAGCCCCACAGGTTCTAACTATGGCTACACCTTC; CDR3aa: CASSPTGSNYGYTF
d_gene: .; v_gene: TRBV7-8; j_gene: TRBJ1-5; abundance: .; CDR3nt: TGTGCCACGTCCCTGGGGTTCAATCAGCCCCAGCATTTT; CDR3aa: CATSLGFNQPQHF
d_gene: .; v_gene: TRBV7-9; j_gene: TRBJ1-5; abundance: .; CDR3nt: TGTGCCAGCAGCCTGGGCAATCAGCCCCAGCATTTT; CDR3aa: CASSLGNQPQHF
d_gene: .; v_gene: TRBV21-1; j_gene: TRBJ2-5; abundance: .; CDR3nt: TGTGCCAGCAGCACCGATAGTCTAGCGGGAGGGCCCTCAGAGACCCAGTACTTC; CDR3aa: CASSTDSLAGGPSETQYF
d_gene: .; v_gene: TRBV7-9; j_gene: TRBJ1-2; abundance: .; CDR3nt: TGTGCCAGCAGCAGATCAGTGGATGACTATGGCTACACCTTC; CDR3aa: CASSRSVDDYGYTF